The T cell receptor beta chain under discussion was sequenced for a study of T cells after yellow fever vaccination. V gave up 6 bases and J gave up 1 base; unmatched junction bases: 8. Germline assignment: CDR1 MNHNS and CDR2 SASEGT. The CDR3 covers 15 residues. This clonotype was observed many times. The authors made TCR cDNA by 5'RACE template switching, adding a universal primer site and UMIs. Each CDR3 protein is one row after TCRdb ran MiXCR on the 5' RACE reads. The sample shows about 69,000 distinct CDR3 sequences, approximately 5.9% of them seen only once. This receptor was identified in a man between 18 and 29 years old who received the YFV17D yellow fever vaccine. This chain uses TRBV6-1 with TRBJ1-1, with TRBD1 identical over 7 bases. This specimen consisted of CD4+ T cells sorted from PBMCs, obtained around 14 days after the first yellow fever vaccination. The CDR3 bases are TGTGCCAGCAGCAGTAGACAGGGAGGGAACACTGAAGCTTTCTTT. Translation: CASSSRQGGNTEAFF.